One TCR beta chain is described in this entry. What it binds is unknown. This entry comes from a study of T cell responses to AZD1222 COVID-19 vaccine. Overall study results and limits: No day 14 peak samples; only post-peak repertoires were characterized. Dominant at 160-218 and 743-854, vaccine-associated CD4 TCRs also spanned spike.

Measured with immunoSEQ multiplex PCR; TCRdb has only the in-frame clones, and not every one. This table has some 120,000 clones, approximately 83% appearing once. V shed 1 base, J shed 4 bases, and the junction held 4 bases outside the gene matches. The CDR3 runs to 16 residues. The germline CDR1 and CDR2 sequences are SGHNT and YYREEE (reference sequence). The source is an adult in good health. The chain recombines TRBV5-4 with TRBJ2-2; 10 bases are shared with TRBD2. The sequences come from peripheral blood, collected on day 0 of AZD1222 vaccination. The CDR3 nucleotides read TGTGCCAGCAGCTTGTCACTAGCGGGGTCCACCGGGGAGCTGTTTTTT. Protein sequence: CASSLSLAGSTGELFF. The full variable domain, with the rest looked up from reference TRBV5-4 and TRBJ2-2, is ETGVTQSPTHLIKTRGQQVTLRCSSQSGHNTVSWYQQALGQGPQFIFQYYREEENGRGNFPPRFSGLQFPNYSSELNVNALELDDSALYLCASSLSLAGSTGELFFGEGSRLTVL.